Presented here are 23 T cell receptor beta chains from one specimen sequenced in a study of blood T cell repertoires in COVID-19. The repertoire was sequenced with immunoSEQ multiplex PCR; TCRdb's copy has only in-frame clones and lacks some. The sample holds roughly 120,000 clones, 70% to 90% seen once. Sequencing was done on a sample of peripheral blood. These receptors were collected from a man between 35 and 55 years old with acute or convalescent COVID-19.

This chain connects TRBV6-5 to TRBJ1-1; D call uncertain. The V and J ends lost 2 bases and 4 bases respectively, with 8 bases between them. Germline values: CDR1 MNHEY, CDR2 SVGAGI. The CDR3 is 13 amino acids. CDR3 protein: CASSYQAGTEAFF. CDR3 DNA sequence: TGTGCCAGCAGTTACCAGGCAGGCACTGAAGCTTTCTTT.

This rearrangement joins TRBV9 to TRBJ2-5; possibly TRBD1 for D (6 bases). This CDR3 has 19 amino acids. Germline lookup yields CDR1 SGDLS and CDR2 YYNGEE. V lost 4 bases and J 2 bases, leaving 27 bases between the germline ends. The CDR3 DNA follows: TGTGCCAGCAGCTTTAACAGGGATCTGCTCTCCGTTATACAAGAGACCCAGTACTTC. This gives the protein CASSFNRDLLSVIQETQYF.

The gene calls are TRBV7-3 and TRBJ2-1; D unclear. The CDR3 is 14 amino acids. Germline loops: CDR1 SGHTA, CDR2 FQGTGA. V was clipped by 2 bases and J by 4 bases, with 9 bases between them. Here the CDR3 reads CASSLAPNYNEQFF. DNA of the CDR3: TGTGCCAGCAGCTTAGCGCCTAATTACAATGAGCAGTTCTTC.

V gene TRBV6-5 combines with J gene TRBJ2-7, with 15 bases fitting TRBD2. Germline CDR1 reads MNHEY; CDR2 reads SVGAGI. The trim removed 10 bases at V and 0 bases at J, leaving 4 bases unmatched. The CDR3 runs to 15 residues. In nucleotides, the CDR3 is TGTGCCACTGGGACTAGCGGGAGGAGCTCCTACGAGCAGTACTTC. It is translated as CATGTSGRSSYEQYF.

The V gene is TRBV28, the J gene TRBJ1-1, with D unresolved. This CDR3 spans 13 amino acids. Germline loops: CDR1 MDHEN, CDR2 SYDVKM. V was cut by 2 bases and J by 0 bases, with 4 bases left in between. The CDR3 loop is CASSLELNTEAFF. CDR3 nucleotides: TGTGCCAGCAGTTTAGAGTTGAACACTGAAGCTTTCTTT.

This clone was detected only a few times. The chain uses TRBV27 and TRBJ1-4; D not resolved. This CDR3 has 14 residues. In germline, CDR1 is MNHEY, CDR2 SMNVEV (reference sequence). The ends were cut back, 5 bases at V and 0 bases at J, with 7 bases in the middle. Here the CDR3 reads CASSPAATNEKLFF. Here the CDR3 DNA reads TGTGCCAGCAGTCCCGCAGCAACTAATGAAAAACTGTTTTTT.

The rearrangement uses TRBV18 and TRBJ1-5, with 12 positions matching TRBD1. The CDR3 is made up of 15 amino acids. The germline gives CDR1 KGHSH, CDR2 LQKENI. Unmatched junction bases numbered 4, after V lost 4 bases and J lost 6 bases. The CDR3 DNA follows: TGTGCCAGCTCACAGGGACAGGGGGCCGGTCAGCCCCAGCATTTT. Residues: CASSQGQGAGQPQHF.

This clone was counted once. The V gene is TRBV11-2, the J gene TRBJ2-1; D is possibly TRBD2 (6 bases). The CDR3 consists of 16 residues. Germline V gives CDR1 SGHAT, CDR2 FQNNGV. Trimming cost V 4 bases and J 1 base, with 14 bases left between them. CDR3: CASSSYRDSSYNEQFF. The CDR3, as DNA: TGTGCCAGCAGCTCATACCGGGACTCTTCCTACAATGAGCAGTTCTTC. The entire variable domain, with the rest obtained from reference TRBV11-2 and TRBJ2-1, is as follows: EAGVAQSPRYKIIEKRQSVAFWCNPISGHATLYWYQQILGQGPKLLIQFQNNGVVDDSQLPKDRFSAERLKGVDSTLKIQPAKLEDSAVYLCASSSYRDSSYNEQFFGPGTRLTVL.

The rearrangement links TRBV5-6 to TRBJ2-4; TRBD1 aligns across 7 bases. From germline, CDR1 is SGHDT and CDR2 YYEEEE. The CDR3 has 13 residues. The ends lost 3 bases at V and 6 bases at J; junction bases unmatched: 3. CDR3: CASSYRDRNIQYF. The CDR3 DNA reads TGTGCCAGCAGCTACCGGGACAGAAACATTCAGTACTTC.

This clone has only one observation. The CDR3 DNA is TGTGCCTCCGCACCATCAGGGGTCCTGAACACTGAAGCTTTCTTT. Translating it yields CASAPSGVLNTEAFF. This chain uses TRBV19 with TRBJ1-1; TRBD1 is a possible D gene (6 bases). Germline V CDR1 and CDR2: LNHDA, SQIVND (reference sequence). The CDR3 is made up of 15 amino acids. V lost 11 bases and J 0 bases, leaving 19 bases between the germline ends.

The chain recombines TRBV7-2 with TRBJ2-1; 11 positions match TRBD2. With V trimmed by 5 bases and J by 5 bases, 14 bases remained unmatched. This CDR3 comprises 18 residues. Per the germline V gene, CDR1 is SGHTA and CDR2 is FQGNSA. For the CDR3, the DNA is TGTGCCAGCAGCCTTACAGCATCGGGACTAGCGGCCGACAATGAGCAGTTCTTC. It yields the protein CASSLTASGLAADNEQFF.

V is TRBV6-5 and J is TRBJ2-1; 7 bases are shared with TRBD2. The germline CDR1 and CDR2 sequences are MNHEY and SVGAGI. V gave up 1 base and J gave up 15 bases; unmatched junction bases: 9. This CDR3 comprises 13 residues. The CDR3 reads CASSYYGAGVAFF. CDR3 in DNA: TGTGCCAGCAGTTACTACGGGGCGGGAGTCGCGTTCTTC.

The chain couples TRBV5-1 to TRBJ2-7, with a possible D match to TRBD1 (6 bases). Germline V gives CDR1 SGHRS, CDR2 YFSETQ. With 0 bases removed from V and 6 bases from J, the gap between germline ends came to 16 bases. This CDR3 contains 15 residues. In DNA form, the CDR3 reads TGCGCCAGCAGCTTGGTGGGGGCGAGTCCCTCCGAGCAGTACTTC. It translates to CASSLVGASPSEQYF.

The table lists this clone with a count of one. CDR3: CATSGTGDPNYGYTF. In nucleotides, the CDR3 is TGTGCCACCAGTGGAACAGGGGACCCAAACTATGGCTACACCTTC. This sequence joins TRBV24-1 and TRBJ1-2, with 7 bases that match TRBD1. CDR1 and CDR2 from the germline V gene are KGHDR and SFDVKD. Losses at the gene ends were 5 bases for V and 2 bases for J; bases not matched to a gene: 7. The CDR3 is made up of 15 amino acids.

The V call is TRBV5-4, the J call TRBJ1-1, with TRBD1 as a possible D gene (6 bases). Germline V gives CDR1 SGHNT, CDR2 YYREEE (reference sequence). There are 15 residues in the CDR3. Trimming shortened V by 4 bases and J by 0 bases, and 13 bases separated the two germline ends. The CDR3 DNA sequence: TGTGCCAGCAGCCCCTTGGACAGAGTGAACACTGAAGCTTTCTTT. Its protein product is CASSPLDRVNTEAFF.

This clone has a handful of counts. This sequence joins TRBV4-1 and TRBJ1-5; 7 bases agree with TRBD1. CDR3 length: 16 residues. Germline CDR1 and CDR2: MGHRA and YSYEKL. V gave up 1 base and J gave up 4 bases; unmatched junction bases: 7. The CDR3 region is CASSQGAGQINQPQHF. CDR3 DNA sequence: TGCGCCAGCAGCCAAGGGGCGGGACAGATTAATCAGCCCCAGCATTTT.

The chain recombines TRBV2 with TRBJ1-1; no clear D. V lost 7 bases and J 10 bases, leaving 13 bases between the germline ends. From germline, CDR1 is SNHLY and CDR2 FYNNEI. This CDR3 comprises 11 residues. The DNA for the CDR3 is TGTGCCAGCAATCGACAATTTGGAGCTTTCTTT. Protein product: CASNRQFGAFF.

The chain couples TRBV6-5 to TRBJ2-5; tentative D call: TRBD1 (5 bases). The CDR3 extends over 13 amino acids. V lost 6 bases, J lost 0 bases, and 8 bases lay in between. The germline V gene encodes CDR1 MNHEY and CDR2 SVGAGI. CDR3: CASRQDNQETQYF. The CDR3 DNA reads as TGTGCCAGCAGGCAGGACAACCAAGAGACCCAGTACTTC.

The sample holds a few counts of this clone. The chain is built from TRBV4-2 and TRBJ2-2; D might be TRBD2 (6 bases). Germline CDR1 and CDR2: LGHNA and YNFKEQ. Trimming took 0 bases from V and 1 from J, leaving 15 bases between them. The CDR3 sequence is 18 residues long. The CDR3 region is CASSQENGLFGNTGELFF. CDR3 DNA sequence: TGTGCCAGCAGCCAAGAGAACGGACTATTTGGGAACACCGGGGAGCTGTTTTTT.

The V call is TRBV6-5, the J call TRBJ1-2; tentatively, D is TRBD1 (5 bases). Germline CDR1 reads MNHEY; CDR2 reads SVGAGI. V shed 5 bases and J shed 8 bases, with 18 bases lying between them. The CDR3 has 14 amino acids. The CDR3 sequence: CASSNGGAPRGYTF. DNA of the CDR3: TGTGCCAGCAGTAACGGCGGGGCACCACGGGGCTACACCTTC.

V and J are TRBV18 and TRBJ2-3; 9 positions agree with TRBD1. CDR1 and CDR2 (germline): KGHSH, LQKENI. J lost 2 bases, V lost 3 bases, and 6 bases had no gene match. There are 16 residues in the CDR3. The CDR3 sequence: CASSPHRQGVTDTQYF. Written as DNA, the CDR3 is TGTGCCAGCTCACCCCACCGACAGGGGGTCACAGATACGCAGTATTTT.

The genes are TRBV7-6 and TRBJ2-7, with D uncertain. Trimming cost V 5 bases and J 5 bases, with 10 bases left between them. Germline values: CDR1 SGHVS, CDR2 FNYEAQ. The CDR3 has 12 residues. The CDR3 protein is CASSPLENEQYF. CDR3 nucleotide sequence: TGTGCCAGCAGCCCCCTGGAGAACGAGCAGTACTTC.

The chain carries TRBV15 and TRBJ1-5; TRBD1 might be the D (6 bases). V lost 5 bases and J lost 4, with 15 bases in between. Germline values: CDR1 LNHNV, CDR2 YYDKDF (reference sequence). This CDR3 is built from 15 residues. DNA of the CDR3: TGTGCCACCAGCGGCCCGGGACAATCGAATCAGCCCCAGCATTTT. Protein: CATSGPGQSNQPQHF. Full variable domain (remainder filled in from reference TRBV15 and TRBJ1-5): DAMVIQNPRYQVTQFGKPVTLSCSQTLNHNVMYWYQQKSSQAPKLLFHYYDKDFNNEADTPDNFQSRRPNTSFCFLDIRSPGLGDTAMYLCATSGPGQSNQPQHFGDGTRLSIL.